The 10 T cell receptor beta chains below come from one sample, sequenced in a study of a mutant IDH1 vaccine in newly diagnosed glioma. Assay used: immunoSEQ multiplex PCR; TCRdb lists only in-frame clones, some missing. The sample has around 30,000 clones; 80% are singletons. Their antigen targets remain unknown. The sample's time point: week 23, last vaccination. Each vaccine dose was 300 ug of mutant IDH1 20-mer peptide, with topical imiquimod. The source material was PBMCs, sampled from a glioma patient whose treatment included an IDH1 peptide vaccine. The source is a woman between 18 and 29 years old with glioma.

This chain's CDR3 is CASSYFGTGGQETQYF. DNA of the CDR3: TGTGCCAGCAGTTATTTCGGGACAGGGGGGCAAGAGACCCAGTACTTC. This sequence joins TRBV6-5 and TRBJ2-5; TRBD1 aligns across 11 bases. V dropped 3 bases and J dropped 2; count of bases not matched to a gene: 5. Germline V gene lookup returns CDR1 MNHEY and CDR2 SVGAGI. CDR3 length: 16 residues.

The V and J genes are TRBV4-2 and TRBJ2-3; the D is unclear. V lost 0 bases and J 9 bases, leaving 7 bases between the germline ends. The V gene's germline CDR1 is LGHNA and CDR2 YNFKEQ. The CDR3 covers 12 residues. CDR3 sequence: CASSQDWLTQYF. Here the CDR3 DNA reads TGTGCCAGCAGCCAAGATTGGCTCACGCAGTATTTT.

The chain carries TRBV7-9 and TRBJ2-2, with 9 bases aligning to TRBD2. The CDR3 is made up of 16 amino acids. V shed 2 bases, J shed 6 bases, and the junction held 7 bases outside the gene matches. Germline CDR1 reads SEHNR; CDR2 reads FQNEAQ (reference sequence). CDR3 loop: CASSLLGTSSPGELFF. The CDR3 DNA reads as TGTGCCAGCAGCTTACTCGGGACTAGCAGCCCCGGGGAGCTGTTTTTT.

The CDR3 region has the DNA TGTGCCAGCTCCGTTGGACCTCCGAGAGGAAACACCATATATTTT. Its protein is CASSVGPPRGNTIYF. The chain combines TRBV2 with TRBJ1-3; D is uncertain. The CDR3 runs 15 residues. V was clipped by 8 bases and J by 4 bases, with 18 bases between them. From germline, CDR1 is SNHLY and CDR2 FYNNEI.

Only a few counts were recorded for this clone. This rearrangement joins TRBV15 to TRBJ2-7; tentative D call: TRBD2 (6 bases). Trimming took off 0 bases at V and 7 bases at J, with 13 bases between the two ends. The V gene's germline CDR1 is LNHNV and CDR2 YYDKDF (reference sequence). The CDR3 has 14 amino acids. The CDR3 sequence is CATSRDAGREEQYF. CDR3 nucleotides: TGTGCCACCAGCAGAGATGCGGGCCGGGAGGAGCAGTACTTC.

The V gene is TRBV7-9, the J gene TRBJ1-4, with D hard to call. There are 15 residues in the CDR3. Trimming pared 2 bases from V and 8 bases from J, leaving 15 bases between. Per the germline V gene, CDR1 is SEHNR and CDR2 is FQNEAQ (reference sequence). CDR3 DNA: TGTGCCAGCAGCTTACTTTCCCGGAGTGGGGAAAAACTGTTTTTT. Its translation is CASSLLSRSGEKLFF.

CDR3 nucleotide sequence: TGTGCCAGCTCACCAAAGGGAGTTGGAGCACGGGTGTATGAGCAGTTCTTC. Translating it yields CASSPKGVGARVYEQFF. The V call is TRBV18, the J call TRBJ2-1; tentatively, D is TRBD2 (5 bases). CDR1 and CDR2 from the germline V gene are KGHSH and LQKENI. The CDR3 totals 17 residues. Between the trimmed V and J ends, which lost 2 bases and 8 bases, there was a span of 22 bases.

V is TRBV4-1 and J is TRBJ1-2; 12 positions agree with TRBD1. V dropped 2 bases and J dropped 3; count of bases not matched to a gene: 10. There are 18 residues in the CDR3. CDR1 and CDR2 (germline): MGHRA, YSYEKL. Written as DNA, the CDR3 is TGCGCCAGCAGCCAATCAGGGACAGGGGGCTTGGGTCACTATGGCTACACCTTC. The encoded protein is CASSQSGTGGLGHYGYTF.

This clone has a single count. An end of the junction differs from the germline gene, which may be a read error. CDR3 sequence (DNA): TGTGCTAGCAGCCCACAGGACGTCGGAACCCAGTACTTC. It specifies CASSPQDVGTQYF. The chain couples TRBV7-7 to TRBJ2-5, with D perhaps TRBD1 (5 bases). This CDR3 is 13 amino acids long. CDR1 and CDR2 (germline): SSHAT, FNYEAQ (reference sequence).

V usage is TRBV9 and J usage is TRBJ2-2, with 7 bases lining up with TRBD1. CDR3 length: 16 amino acids. With 5 bases clipped from V and 2 bases from J, the junction kept 9 bases outside the gene matches. Germline CDR1 is SGDLS and CDR2 is YYNGEE. The CDR3 reads CASSEGAVPNTGELFF. The CDR3 bases are TGTGCCAGCAGTGAGGGGGCAGTGCCTAACACCGGGGAGCTGTTTTTT.